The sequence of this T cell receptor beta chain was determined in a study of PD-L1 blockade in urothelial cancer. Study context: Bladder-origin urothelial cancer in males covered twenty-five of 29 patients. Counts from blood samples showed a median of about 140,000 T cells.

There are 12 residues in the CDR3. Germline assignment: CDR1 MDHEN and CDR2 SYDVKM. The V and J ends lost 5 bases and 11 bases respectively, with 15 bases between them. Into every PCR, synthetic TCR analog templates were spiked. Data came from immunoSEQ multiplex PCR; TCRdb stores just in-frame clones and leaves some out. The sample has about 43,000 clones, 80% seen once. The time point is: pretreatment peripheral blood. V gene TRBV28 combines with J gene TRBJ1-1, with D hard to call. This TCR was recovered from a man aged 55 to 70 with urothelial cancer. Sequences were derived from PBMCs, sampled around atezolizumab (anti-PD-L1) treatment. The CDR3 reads CASSAGTAGAFF. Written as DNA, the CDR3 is TGTGCCAGCAGTGCCGGAACAGCGGGGGCTTTCTTT.